The TCR beta chain under discussion was sequenced for a study of shared T cell receptors in the human thymus. In germline, CDR1 is LGHNA, CDR2 YSLEER. Trimming at V came to 0 bases and at J to 7 bases, leaving 3 bases not matched to a gene. The length of the CDR3 is 14 residues. Assay used: immunoSEQ multiplex PCR; TCRdb lists only in-frame clones, some missing. Among almost 550,000 clones, around 82% were seen once, and the ten largest hold around 0.012%. The data were also submitted as part of a second study, on human thymus T cells. Per that study: Thymus specimens were resections from corrective heart surgery.

The sequencing input was thymocytes. The chain has TRBV4-3 and TRBJ2-1; 7 nucleotides line up with TRBD2. This TCR came from a boy under two years old with a congenital heart defect. DNA of the CDR3: TGCGCCAGCAGCCAAGACGGGAGGCAGAATGAGCAGTTCTTC. Its translation: CASSQDGRQNEQFF.